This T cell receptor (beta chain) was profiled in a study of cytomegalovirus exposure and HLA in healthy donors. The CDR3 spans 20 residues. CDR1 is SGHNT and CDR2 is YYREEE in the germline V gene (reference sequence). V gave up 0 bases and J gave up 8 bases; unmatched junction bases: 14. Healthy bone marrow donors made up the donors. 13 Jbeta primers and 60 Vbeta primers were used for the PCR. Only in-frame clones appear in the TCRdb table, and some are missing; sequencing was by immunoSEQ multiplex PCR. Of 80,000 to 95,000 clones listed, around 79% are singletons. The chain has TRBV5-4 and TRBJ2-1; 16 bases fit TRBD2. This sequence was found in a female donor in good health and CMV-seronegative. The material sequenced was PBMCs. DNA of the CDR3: TGTGCCAGCAGCTTGGCCTTGCCCGGGACTAGCGGGAGGGCCGGGGATGAGCAGTTCTTC. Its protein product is CASSLALPGTSGRAGDEQFF.